This T cell receptor (beta chain) was obtained from a study of shared clonotypes between healthy human individuals. Study context: Ranging from 18 to 49 in age, donors were two women and a few men. Per-donor plates numbered three CD4 naive, three CD4 memory, two CD8 naive and one CD8 memory. Findings and caveats of the study: Memory subsets generally showed lower estimated richness than naive subsets.

Produced via immunoSEQ multiplex PCR; TCRdb's table is partial and in-frame only. The sample contains a few million clones, 92% of which appear only once. In germline, CDR1 is SGHVS, CDR2 FQNEAQ. The CDR3 loop spans 15 amino acids. V was pared by 5 bases and J by 7 bases, with 13 bases of the junction left unmatched. As regards this clone: Its antigen is unidentified.

The TCR sequence derives from a man between 18 and 29 years old in good health. Some clones in this sample may be carry-over from other donors' samples. J is TRBJ2-7 and V is TRBV7-8; 8 bases are a match to TRBD1. The sequencing input was naive CD4+ T cells from PBMCs. Subset here: CD45RA+ positively selected. This CDR3 reads CASSPTGTGSGEQYF. The CDR3 bases are TGTGCCAGCAGCCCCACCGGGACAGGCTCGGGGGAGCAGTACTTC.